Following are 24 T cell receptor beta chains from one sample sequenced in a study of naive and memory T cell subsets. For these receptors, no antigen is known. Study-wide results and caveats: Especially in CD8 cells, naive repertoires contained a few larger clonotypes, possibly CD45RA-re-expressing memory cells.

An equimolar mix of two oligonucleotides served as the beta constant-region primer for TRBC1 and TRBC2. Ligated cDNA was amplified by four rounds of PCR with nested alpha and beta constant-region primers and SP2. TCRdb re-called the UMI-ligation and nested PCR reads with MiXCR, one entry per CDR3 protein. The table shows 150,000 or so distinct CDR3 sequences, with 22% occurring only once. Sequenced material: naive CD4+ T cells from blood. These receptors all stem from a human donor in good health.

The gene calls are TRBV20-1 and TRBJ2-1, with D perhaps TRBD2 (6 bases). This CDR3 region has 13 residues. V lost 3 bases and J 3 bases, leaving 9 bases between the germline ends. Germline V gene sequence: CDR1 DFQATT, CDR2 SNEGSKA (reference sequence). The CDR3 loop is CSASRDFYNEQFF. In DNA form, the CDR3 reads TGCAGTGCTAGCCGGGACTTCTACAATGAGCAGTTCTTC.

Only a few counts were recorded for this clonotype. The rearrangement joins TRBV29-1 to TRBJ1-1; a weak D match, TRBD1 (6 bases). CDR1 SQVTM and CDR2 ANQGSEA come from the germline V gene. This CDR3 comprises 13 residues. V was clipped by 6 bases and J by 4 bases, with 15 bases between them. This CDR3 reads CSVNRDEVTEAFF. For the CDR3, the DNA is TGCAGCGTGAACAGGGACGAAGTCACTGAAGCTTTCTTT.

This chain links TRBV20-1 with TRBJ2-1; maybe TRBD1 (5 bases). V shed 5 bases and J shed 0 bases, with 11 bases lying between them. Germline V gene data show CDR1 as DFQATT and CDR2 as SNEGSKA (reference sequence). This CDR3 has 14 amino acids. CDR3 residues: CSAPDRSSYNEQFF. The DNA for the CDR3 is TGCAGTGCTCCTGACAGAAGCTCCTACAATGAGCAGTTCTTC.

The chain combines TRBV30 with TRBJ2-3; no clear D gene. This CDR3 is 14 amino acids long. The germline V and J ends were trimmed by 0 bases and 6 bases, with 13 bases remaining between them. Germline values: CDR1 GTSNPN, CDR2 SVGIG (reference sequence). CDR3 bases: TGTGCCTGGAGTGTATATTTTGGGCAGGATACGCAGTATTTT. Its translation is CAWSVYFGQDTQYF. Full variable domain (outside the CDR3, taken from reference TRBV30 and TRBJ2-3): SQTIHQWPATLVQPVGSPLSLECTVEGTSNPNLYWYRQAAGRGLQLLFYSVGIGQISSEVPQNLSASRPQDRQFILSSKKLLLSDSGFYLCAWSVYFGQDTQYFGPGTRLTVL.

This clonotype was recorded many times. The chain uses TRBV20-1 and TRBJ2-1, with 10 bases aligning to TRBD2. Looked up from germline, CDR1 is DFQATT and CDR2 is SNEGSKA (reference sequence). Unmatched junction bases numbered 6, after V lost 3 bases and J lost 1 base. The CDR3 spans 16 residues. The CDR3 loop reads CSARQSGRGSYNEQFF. The CDR3, as DNA: TGCAGTGCTAGGCAGAGCGGGAGGGGATCCTACAATGAGCAGTTCTTC.

The chain recombines TRBV10-3 with TRBJ2-7; 9 nucleotides agree with TRBD1. Germline assignment: CDR1 ENHRY and CDR2 SYGVKD. The junction had 12 bases not matched to a gene; V was cut back by 4 bases and J by 2 bases. The CDR3 totals 17 residues. CDR3 sequence (DNA): TGTGCCATCAGTGCGGACCGACCGGGACAGGGTCCCTACGAGCAGTACTTC. This sequence encodes CAISADRPGQGPYEQYF.

The chain joins TRBV5-1 to TRBJ1-2, with 8 positions matching TRBD1. The CDR3 is made up of 16 amino acids. Germline-derived CDR1 and CDR2 are SGHRS and YFSETQ. V was pared by 4 bases and J by 4 bases, with 12 bases of the junction left unmatched. CDR3 bases: TGCGCCAGCAGCGGCGGACAGGGCCCGGGCCCCTATGGCTACACCTTC. Protein product: CASSGGQGPGPYGYTF.

The rearrangement links TRBV4-1 to TRBJ1-6; the D is unclear. The CDR3 length is 16 residues. Per the germline V gene, CDR1 is MGHRA and CDR2 is YSYEKL. V was cut by 5 bases and J by 2 bases, with 13 bases left in between. The CDR3 bases are TGCGCCAGCAGCGAACAGCAACGCACCTATAATTCACCCCTCCACTTT. Translated, it gives CASSEQQRTYNSPLHF.

The chain uses TRBV15 and TRBJ2-1, with TRBD2 identical over 7 bases. The germline V gene has CDR1 LNHNV and CDR2 YYDKDF (reference sequence). This CDR3 spans 13 amino acids. The trim removed 1 base at V and 6 bases at J, leaving 0 bases unmatched. The CDR3 loop reads CATSRGGGNEQFF. CDR3 coding DNA: TGTGCCACCAGCAGAGGGGGGGGCAATGAGCAGTTCTTC.

This clonotype turned up a few times. V is TRBV30 and J is TRBJ2-7; D is unclear. With 2 bases removed from V and 3 bases from J, the gap between germline ends came to 8 bases. Germline V gives CDR1 GTSNPN, CDR2 SVGIG (reference sequence). CDR3 length: 12 amino acids. The CDR3 DNA reads as TGTGCCTGGAGTCATGGCGGCTACGAGCAGTACTTC. Protein sequence: CAWSHGGYEQYF. The whole variable domain, remainder taken from reference TRBV30 and TRBJ2-7, is SQTIHQWPATLVQPVGSPLSLECTVEGTSNPNLYWYRQAAGRGLQLLFYSVGIGQISSEVPQNLSASRPQDRQFILSSKKLLLSDSGFYLCAWSHGGYEQYFGPGTRLTVT.

The chain has TRBV12-3 or TRBV12-4 and TRBJ2-7, with D perhaps being TRBD1 or TRBD2 (5 bases each). The germline V and J ends were trimmed by 6 bases and 1 base, with 16 bases remaining between them. The CDR3 totals 15 residues. The chain's CDR3 is CASSARDGVSYEQYF. CDR3 nucleotides: TGTGCCAGCAGCGCCCGGGACGGTGTATCCTACGAGCAGTACTTC.

The chain is built from TRBV29-1 and TRBJ1-5, with TRBD1 matching over 9 bases. Germline V gene sequence: CDR1 SQVTM, CDR2 ANQGSEA. This CDR3 is built from 13 residues. CDR3 in amino acids: CSVGQGGNQPQHF. Here the CDR3 DNA reads TGCAGTGTGGGACAGGGTGGAAATCAGCCCCAGCATTTT.

Regarding this clonotype: The conserved closing phenylalanine or tryptophan is absent in this CDR3, likely reflecting a read error. The CDR3 DNA is TGCGCCAGCAGCTTTAACCCGGGACAGCTGAACACTGAAGCTTTCTTA. Translated: CASSFNPGQLNTEAFL. The chain carries TRBV5-1 and TRBJ1-1; 7 nucleotides match TRBD1. In germline, CDR1 is SGHRS, CDR2 YFSETQ. CDR3 size: 16 residues. Trimming at V came to 2 bases and at J to 0 bases, leaving 7 bases not matched to a gene.

This clonotype was observed many times. DNA for the CDR3: TGTGCCAGCAGCGCCGACAGGGTTCAATCAATCTTGGATGAGCAGTTCTTC. Residues: CASSADRVQSILDEQFF. The chain recombines TRBV9 with TRBJ2-1, with TRBD1 matching over 7 bases. Germline-derived CDR1 and CDR2 are SGDLS and YYNGEE. J gave up 8 bases and V 3 bases, and 17 bases lay outside the gene matches. This CDR3 region has 17 residues.

The rearrangement joins TRBV7-9 to TRBJ2-1, with D maybe TRBD2 (6 bases). Trimming took off 2 bases at V and 5 bases at J, with 10 bases between the two ends. Looked up from germline, CDR1 is SEHNR and CDR2 is FQNEAQ (reference sequence). The CDR3 runs 14 residues. The CDR3 reads CASSLQGGNNEQFF. CDR3 bases: TGTGCCAGCAGCTTACAGGGAGGAAACAATGAGCAGTTCTTC.

V gene TRBV12-3 or TRBV12-4 combines with J gene TRBJ1-5; D remains ambiguous. The CDR3 has 12 amino acids. V was shortened by 5 bases and J by 7 bases, with 9 bases between the two germline ends. The DNA of the CDR3 is TGTGCCAGCAGTCCTTCCCCGCAGCCCCAGCATTTT. Amino acids: CASSPSPQPQHF.

This clonotype was recorded once. The chain is built from TRBV19 and TRBJ2-2; 11 bases are a match to TRBD1. The CDR3 runs to 14 residues. After removal of 6 bases from V and 6 bases from J, the junction contained 3 bases not matched to a gene. Germline-derived CDR1 and CDR2 are LNHDA and SQIVND (reference sequence). The CDR3 sequence is CASRDRGRAGELFF. In DNA, the CDR3 is TGTGCCAGTAGGGACAGGGGGCGGGCCGGGGAGCTGTTTTTT.

V gene TRBV6-2 or TRBV6-3 combines with J gene TRBJ2-1; 15 bases are shared with TRBD2. V shed 3 bases, J shed 9 bases, and the junction held 3 bases outside the gene matches. The CDR3 is 15 residues long. The V gene's germline CDR1 is MNHEY and CDR2 SVGEGT. The DNA of the CDR3 is TGTGCCAGCAGTTATAGGACTAGCGGGAGGGTTGAGCAGTTCTTC. Its translation: CASSYRTSGRVEQFF.

There are a few counts of this clonotype. The chain joins TRBV5-6 to TRBJ2-7, with 9 bases fitting TRBD1. The CDR3 totals 16 residues. The J segment lost 0 bases and the V segment lost 4 bases, leaving 8 bases of the junction unmatched. Per the germline V gene, CDR1 is SGHDT and CDR2 is YYEEEE. The DNA of the CDR3 is TGTGCCAGCAGCGGTACCGGGACAGGGAGCTCCTACGAGCAGTACTTC. As protein: CASSGTGTGSSYEQYF.

The rearrangement links TRBV12-3 or TRBV12-4 to TRBJ2-1; 9 bases are a match to TRBD1. The CDR3 runs to 15 residues. V was clipped by 6 bases and J by 6 bases; unmatched bases: 9. CDR3 sequence (DNA): TGTGCCAGCAGAACCGGGACAGGGTGGATCAATGAGCAGTTCTTC. Protein sequence: CASRTGTGWINEQFF.

The chain is built from TRBV20-1 and TRBJ2-7, with unresolved D. This CDR3 contains 13 residues. Germline assignment: CDR1 DFQATT and CDR2 SNEGSKA (reference sequence). V lost 5 bases and J lost 3, with 14 bases in between. CDR3: CSAQLALNYEQYF. CDR3 in DNA: TGCAGTGCTCAATTGGCTCTTAACTACGAGCAGTACTTC.

The rearrangement uses TRBV6-4 and TRBJ2-1; D remains ambiguous. From germline, CDR1 is MRHNA and CDR2 SNTAGT. Trimming stripped 2 bases from V and 0 bases from J, with 11 bases between. This CDR3 has 16 residues. The CDR3 nucleotides read TGTGCCAGCAGTGACACCTTTAGGAGCTCCTACAATGAGCAGTTCTTC. Its protein is CASSDTFRSSYNEQFF.

This clonotype was picked up a small number of times. The chain links TRBV29-1 to TRBJ2-7, with D tentatively TRBD2 (6 bases). The CDR3 is made up of 13 amino acids. Germline V gene data show CDR1 as SQVTM and CDR2 as ANQGSEA. Trimming took 2 bases from V and 4 from J, leaving 12 bases between them. CDR3: CSVEKEGRYEQYF. The CDR3 DNA is TGCAGCGTTGAAAAGGAGGGCCGGTACGAGCAGTACTTC.

The CDR3 spells CASSYLDRGRDQPQHF. The CDR3 nucleotides read TGTGCCAGCAGTTACTTAGACAGGGGACGAGATCAGCCCCAGCATTTT. The V call is TRBV6-6, the J call TRBJ1-5, with TRBD1 matching 8 bases. The V segment lost 1 base and the J segment 5 bases; nucleotides outside the gene matches: 7. CDR1 is MNHNY, CDR2 SVGAGI, per germline (reference sequence). The CDR3 has 16 amino acids.